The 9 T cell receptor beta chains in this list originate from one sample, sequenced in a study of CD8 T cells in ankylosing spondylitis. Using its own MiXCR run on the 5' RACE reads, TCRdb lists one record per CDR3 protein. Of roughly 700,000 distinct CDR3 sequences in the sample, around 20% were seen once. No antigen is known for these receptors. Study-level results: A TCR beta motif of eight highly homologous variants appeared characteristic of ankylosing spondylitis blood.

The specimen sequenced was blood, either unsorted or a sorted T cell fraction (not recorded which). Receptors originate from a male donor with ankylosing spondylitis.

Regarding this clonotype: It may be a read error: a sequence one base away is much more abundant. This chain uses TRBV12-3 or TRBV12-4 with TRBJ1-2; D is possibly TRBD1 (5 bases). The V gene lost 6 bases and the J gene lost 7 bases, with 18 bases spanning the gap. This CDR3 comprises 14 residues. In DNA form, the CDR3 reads TGTGCCAGCAGCCGTGGAAGGGGCACTGGTGGCTACACCTTC. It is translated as CASSRGRGTGGYTF.

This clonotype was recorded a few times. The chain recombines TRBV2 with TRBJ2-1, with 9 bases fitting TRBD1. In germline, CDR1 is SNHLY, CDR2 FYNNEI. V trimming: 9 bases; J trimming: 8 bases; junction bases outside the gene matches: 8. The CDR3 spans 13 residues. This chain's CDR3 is CASDRGGRDEQFF. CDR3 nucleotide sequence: TGTGCCAGTGACAGGGGGGGACGGGATGAGCAGTTCTTC. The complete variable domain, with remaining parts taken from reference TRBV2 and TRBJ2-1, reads EPEVTQTPSHQVTQMGQEVILRCVPISNHLYFYWYRQILGQKVEFLVSFYNNEISEKSEIFDDQFSVERPDGSNFTLKIRSTKLEDSAMYFCASDRGGRDEQFFGPGTRLTVL.

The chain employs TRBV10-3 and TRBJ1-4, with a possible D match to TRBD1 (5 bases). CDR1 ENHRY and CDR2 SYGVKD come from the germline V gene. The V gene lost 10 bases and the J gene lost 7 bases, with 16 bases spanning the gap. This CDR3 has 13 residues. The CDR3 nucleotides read TGTGCCACCCAAGGGGCGACAATTGAAAAACTGTTTTTT. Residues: CATQGATIEKLFF.

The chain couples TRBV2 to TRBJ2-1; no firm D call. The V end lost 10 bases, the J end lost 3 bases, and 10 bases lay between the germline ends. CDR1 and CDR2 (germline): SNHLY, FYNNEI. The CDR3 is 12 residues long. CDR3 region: CATAAVYNEQFF. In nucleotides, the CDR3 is TGTGCCACCGCGGCAGTCTACAATGAGCAGTTCTTC.

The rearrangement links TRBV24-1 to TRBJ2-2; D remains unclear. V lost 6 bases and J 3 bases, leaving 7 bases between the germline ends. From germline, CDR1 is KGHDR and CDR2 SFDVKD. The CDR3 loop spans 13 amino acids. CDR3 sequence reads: CATSSQYTGELFF. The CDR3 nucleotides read TGTGCCACCAGTAGCCAGTACACCGGGGAGCTGTTTTTT.

CDR3 loop: CASSPFIAGGNEQFF. DNA of the CDR3: TGTGCCAGCAGCCCCTTTATCGCAGGTGGCAATGAGCAGTTCTTC. The chain employs TRBV7-6 and TRBJ2-1; D is unresolved. The V end was cut by 5 bases, the J end by 6 bases, with 17 bases between. The CDR3 contains 15 residues. CDR1 is SGHVS, CDR2 FNYEAQ, per germline.

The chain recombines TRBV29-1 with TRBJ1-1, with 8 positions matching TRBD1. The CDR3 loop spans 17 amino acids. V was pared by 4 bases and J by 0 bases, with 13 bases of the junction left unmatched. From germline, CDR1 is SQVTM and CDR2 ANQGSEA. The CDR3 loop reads CSVGGTGVDLMNTEAFF. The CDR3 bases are TGCAGCGTTGGGGGGACAGGAGTCGATTTGATGAACACTGAAGCTTTCTTT. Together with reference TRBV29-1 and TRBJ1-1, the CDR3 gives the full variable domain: SAVISQKPSRDICQRGTSLTIQCQVDSQVTMMFWYRQQPGQSLTLIATANQGSEATYESGFVIDKFPISRPNLTFSTLTVSNMSPEDSSIYLCSVGGTGVDLMNTEAFFGQGTRLTVV.

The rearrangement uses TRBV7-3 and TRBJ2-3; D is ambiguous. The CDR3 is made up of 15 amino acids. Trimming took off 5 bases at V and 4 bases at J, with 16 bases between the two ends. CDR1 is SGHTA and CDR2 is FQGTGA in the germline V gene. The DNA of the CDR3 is TGTGCCAGCAGCCCACTTGGCGTAGGATCAGATACGCAGTATTTT. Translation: CASSPLGVGSDTQYF. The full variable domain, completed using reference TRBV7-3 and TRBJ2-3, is GAGVSQTPSNKVTEKGKYVELRCDPISGHTALYWYRQSLGQGPEFLIYFQGTGAADDSGLPNDRFFAVRPEGSVSTLKIQRTERGDSAVYLCASSPLGVGSDTQYFGPGTRLTVL.

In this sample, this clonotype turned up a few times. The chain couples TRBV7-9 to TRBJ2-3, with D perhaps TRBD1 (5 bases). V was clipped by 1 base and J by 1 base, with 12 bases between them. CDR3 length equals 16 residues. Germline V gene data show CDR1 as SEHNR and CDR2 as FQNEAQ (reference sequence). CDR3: CASSLDGPTGTDTQYF. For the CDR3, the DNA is TGTGCCAGCAGCTTAGACGGCCCGACAGGCACAGATACGCAGTATTTT.